Each of the 24 T cell receptor beta chains below was sequenced from the same sample in a study of Ad26.COV2.S vaccination and SARS-CoV-2 variants. Treatment here: around 19 received Ad26.COV2.S at low or high dose, single or two shots; several received placebo; per-sample allocation not given. Day 63 after the first injection of vaccine or placebo was the sampling time. Sequenced by immunoSEQ multiplex PCR; TCRdb stores in-frame clones only, minus some. The sample includes roughly 330,000 clones, under 90% of them seen just once. Sequenced material: peripheral blood, taken in a trial of Ad26.COV2.S vaccine versus placebo. The receptors were sampled from a person aged 18-60 years who received the Ad26.COV2.S COVID-19 vaccine or a placebo.

The V and J genes are TRBV5-1 and TRBJ1-2, with D uncertain. The germline V and J ends were trimmed by 4 bases and 2 bases, with 12 bases remaining between them. This CDR3 is 14 amino acids long. Germline assignment: CDR1 SGHRS and CDR2 YFSETQ. DNA of the CDR3: TGCGCCAGCAGCGGCGGAGGCCGAAACTATGGCTACACCTTC. This sequence encodes CASSGGGRNYGYTF.

The chain couples TRBV7-9 to TRBJ2-3, with TRBD2 identical over 7 bases. With V trimmed by 4 bases and J by 5 bases, 12 bases remained unmatched. The CDR3 is made up of 16 amino acids. CDR1 is SEHNR, CDR2 FQNEAQ, per germline (reference sequence). The CDR3 DNA reads as TGTGCCAGCAGCTCGGAGCGGGACTCGTGGGGAGATACGCAGTATTTT. Its translation: CASSSERDSWGDTQYF.

The gene calls are TRBV3-1 (or the pseudogene TRBV3-2) and TRBJ1-5; D uncertain. Germline V CDR1 and CDR2: LGHDT, YNNKEL (reference sequence). V lost 2 bases, J lost 5 bases, and 7 bases lay in between. This CDR3 region has 13 residues. The CDR3 protein is CASSQTPHQPQHF. DNA of the CDR3: TGTGCCAGCAGCCAAACGCCTCATCAGCCCCAGCATTTT.

Details on this clone: The junction differs from germline at one of its ends, possibly a read error. V usage is TRBV5-4 and J usage is TRBJ2-7; 8 positions agree with TRBD2. CDR3 length equals 12 residues. CDR1 SGHNT and CDR2 YYREEE come from the germline V gene (reference sequence). CDR3 sequence (DNA): TGTGCCAGCAGCTTGGATAGCGGGGACCTAGGCTTC. Translating it yields CASSLDSGDLGF.

This chain uses TRBV7-2 with TRBJ2-1; 7 bases align to TRBD2. Trimming at V came to 1 base and at J to 9 bases, leaving 6 bases not matched to a gene. CDR1 SGHTA and CDR2 FQGNSA come from the germline V gene. This CDR3 is 14 amino acids long. The CDR3 DNA reads as TGTGCCAGCAGCTTAGTAAAAGCGGGAACTGAGCAGTTCTTC. The encoded protein is CASSLVKAGTEQFF.

This chain connects TRBV4-3 to TRBJ1-6; the match to TRBD1 covers 8 bases. The germline V gene encodes CDR1 LGHNA and CDR2 YSLEER. The J segment lost 7 bases and the V segment lost 4 bases, leaving 3 bases of the junction unmatched. The CDR3 loop spans 14 amino acids. The CDR3 here is CASSPNRGNSPLHF. The CDR3 DNA follows: TGCGCCAGCAGCCCTAACAGGGGGAATTCACCCCTCCACTTT.

CDR3 DNA sequence: TGTGCCAGCAGCTCCACTGGACAGGGGGCGACTAATGAAAAACTGTTTTTT. This encodes CASSSTGQGATNEKLFF. V and J are TRBV7-9 and TRBJ1-4, with 11 bases matching TRBD1. V lost 4 bases to trimming and J lost 2 bases; unmatched junction nucleotides: 6. The CDR3 is 17 residues long. Germline V lookup: CDR1 SEHNR, CDR2 FQNEAQ (reference sequence).

The chain uses TRBV18 and TRBJ2-1; the match to TRBD2 covers 10 bases. Germline loops: CDR1 KGHSH, CDR2 LQKENI. Trimming at V came to 2 bases and at J to 2 bases, leaving 12 bases not matched to a gene. This CDR3 has 19 amino acids. The CDR3 reads CASSPGEAGGPRAYNEQFF. The CDR3 bases are TGTGCCAGCTCACCAGGTGAAGCGGGAGGGCCCCGGGCCTACAATGAGCAGTTCTTC.

This chain joins TRBV5-6 and TRBJ2-2; D unclear. V gave up 0 bases and J gave up 6 bases, with 9 bases separating them. CDR3 length: 14 amino acids. CDR1 and CDR2 (germline): SGHDT, YYEEEE. CDR3 coding DNA: TGTGCCAGCAGCTTGGTCCAGCAGTCCGGGGAGCTGTTTTTT. Its translation is CASSLVQQSGELFF.

J is TRBJ2-3 and V is TRBV9; 10 bases match TRBD2. The J segment lost 2 bases and the V segment lost 4 bases, leaving 13 bases of the junction unmatched. Germline V gene data show CDR1 as SGDLS and CDR2 as YYNGEE. This CDR3 has 18 amino acids. Here the CDR3 DNA reads TGTGCCAGCAGCTCACTGATAGGGCTAGCGGGGGTCACAGATACGCAGTATTTT. Its translation is CASSSLIGLAGVTDTQYF.

The chain has TRBV9 and TRBJ1-1; 8 bases are shared with TRBD1. This CDR3 contains 14 residues. The V gene end was trimmed by 5 bases and the J gene end by 5 bases; junction bases not matched to a gene: 8. Germline CDR1 is SGDLS and CDR2 is YYNGEE. The CDR3 region is CASRAQGVGTEAFF. DNA of the CDR3: TGTGCCAGCAGGGCACAGGGGGTCGGTACTGAAGCTTTCTTT.

The chain links TRBV18 to TRBJ2-3; 8 nucleotides match TRBD1. The CDR3 runs to 14 residues. The V gene end was trimmed by 8 bases and the J gene end by 4 bases; junction bases not matched to a gene: 8. The germline V gene encodes CDR1 KGHSH and CDR2 LQKENI. The CDR3 sequence: CASATGDGADTQYF. In nucleotides, the CDR3 is TGTGCCAGCGCGACAGGGGACGGCGCAGATACGCAGTATTTT.

The V and J genes are TRBV15 and TRBJ2-1; the match to TRBD2 covers 7 bases. The CDR3 extends over 16 amino acids. Germline V lookup: CDR1 LNHNV, CDR2 YYDKDF (reference sequence). V lost 0 bases to trimming and J lost 4 bases; unmatched junction nucleotides: 6. The CDR3 here is CATSRDRGREYNEQFF. CDR3 coding DNA: TGTGCCACCAGCAGAGATAGAGGGAGGGAATACAATGAGCAGTTCTTC.

This clone was observed a single time. The V call is TRBV6-5, the J call TRBJ1-4, with a tentative D call TRBD1 (6 bases). CDR3 size: 14 residues. Germline V gene lookup returns CDR1 MNHEY and CDR2 SVGAGI. V lost 5 bases and J 8 bases, leaving 15 bases between the germline ends. The CDR3 loop reads CASSRNRVEEKLFF. CDR3 in DNA: TGTGCCAGCAGTCGTAACAGGGTAGAAGAAAAACTGTTTTTT.

This chain connects TRBV5-1 to TRBJ1-1, with TRBD1 identical over 9 bases. Germline V gene sequence: CDR1 SGHRS, CDR2 YFSETQ. CDR3 length equals 16 residues. The trim removed 0 bases at V and 4 bases at J, leaving 7 bases unmatched. CDR3 bases: TGCGCCAGCAGCTTGGAACCACAGGGGGCTTTCACTGAAGCTTTCTTT. This codes for CASSLEPQGAFTEAFF.

The CDR3 region has the DNA TGTGCCAGCAGCTTAGCAGGGGGGGAGACCCAGTACTTC. Translation gives CASSLAGGETQYF. The V gene is TRBV7-2, the J gene TRBJ2-5; D may be TRBD1 or TRBD2 (6 bases each). The ends were cut back, 0 bases at V and 5 bases at J, with 7 bases in the middle. Germline loops: CDR1 SGHTA, CDR2 FQGNSA. The length of the CDR3 is 13 residues.

The J gene is TRBJ1-2, the V gene TRBV19; no reliable D call. Per the germline V gene, CDR1 is LNHDA and CDR2 is SQIVND (reference sequence). Trimming took off 9 bases at V and 5 bases at J, with 4 bases between the two ends. The CDR3 totals 9 residues. The CDR3 protein is CASLYGYTF. In nucleotides, the CDR3 is TGTGCCAGCCTTTATGGCTACACCTTC.

As to this clone: Germline and junction disagree at one end, which may indicate a read error. This rearrangement joins TRBV12-3 or TRBV12-4 to TRBJ1-1, with 8 bases lining up with TRBD1. The CDR3 has 12 amino acids. The CDR3 sequence is CASNGGQAEAFF. DNA for the CDR3: TGTGCCAGCAACGGGGGACAGGCTGAGGCTTTCTTT.

J is TRBJ1-1 and V is TRBV20-1, with D unresolved. V lost 3 bases and J lost 5, with 10 bases in between. CDR3 size: 12 residues. The germline gives CDR1 DFQATT, CDR2 SNEGSKA (reference sequence). CDR3 nucleotides: TGCAGTGCTAGTAACGGGAATACTGAAGCTTTCTTT. Its protein is CSASNGNTEAFF.

The gene calls are TRBV5-1 and TRBJ2-1; D may be TRBD1 (5 bases). Trimming left V 0 bases short and J 5 bases short, with 18 bases between. The CDR3 sequence is 17 residues long. CDR1 and CDR2 from the germline V gene are SGHRS and YFSETQ. CDR3 sequence (DNA): TGCGCCAGCAGCTTGGCCGGGTTCAGGGTAGGTAACAATGAGCAGTTCTTC. Protein sequence: CASSLAGFRVGNNEQFF.

V and J are TRBV2 and TRBJ1-5, with 9 bases lining up with TRBD1. This CDR3 has 15 amino acids. Trimming took 5 bases from V and 5 from J; bases not matched to a gene: 7. Germline lookup yields CDR1 SNHLY and CDR2 FYNNEI. The CDR3 sequence is CASSRDTGGYQPQHF. In DNA, the CDR3 is TGTGCCAGCAGTCGAGATACAGGGGGCTATCAGCCCCAGCATTTT.

The rearrangement uses TRBV18 and TRBJ1-2; D gene ambiguous. V was shortened by 3 bases and J by 6 bases, with 11 bases between the two germline ends. From germline, CDR1 is KGHSH and CDR2 LQKENI. The CDR3 is 13 residues long. This CDR3 is CASSPSGADGYTF. The CDR3 nucleotides are TGTGCCAGCTCACCGTCGGGCGCAGATGGCTACACCTTC. The entire variable domain, with the rest obtained from reference TRBV18 and TRBJ1-2, is as follows: NAGVMQNPRHLVRRRGQEARLRCSPMKGHSHVYWYRQLPEEGLKFMVYLQKENIIDESGMPKERFSAEFPKEGPSILRIQQVVRGDSAAYFCASSPSGADGYTFGSGTRLTVV.

The V gene is TRBV18, the J gene TRBJ2-1, with TRBD2 matching over 7 bases. The CDR3 spans 15 residues. The junction had 4 bases not matched to a gene; V was cut back by 2 bases and J by 3 bases. CDR1 is KGHSH, CDR2 LQKENI, per germline. CDR3 sequence (DNA): TGTGCCAGCTCACCATCGAGCGGGATCTACAATGAGCAGTTCTTC. This translates into CASSPSSGIYNEQFF.

This chain uses TRBV6-5 with TRBJ1-2; TRBD1 is a possible D gene (5 bases). The CDR3 is 15 amino acids. Trimming pared 2 bases from V and 8 bases from J, leaving 18 bases between. CDR1 and CDR2 from the germline V gene are MNHEY and SVGAGI. Here the CDR3 DNA reads TGTGCCAGCAGTTACGGCTCGGGGGTAGAAGACGGCTACACCTTC. This gives the protein CASSYGSGVEDGYTF.